Below are 3 T cell receptor beta chains sequenced from a single sample in a study of regulatory T cells in long-lasting Graves disease. With iRepertoire HTBI primers and Arm-PCR of CDR3 regions, TCR beta libraries were built. TCRdb independently ran MiXCR on the multiplex PCR reads; one entry per CDR3 protein. Here the sample spans around 480,000 distinct CDR3 sequences, around 15% being singletons. Time point here: newly diagnosed GD, antithyroid drugs for less than 3 months. The authors made the TCR library using RNA they extracted from PBMCs. The data were also submitted as part of a second study, on T cells in Graves' hyperthyroidism and ophthalmopathy.

The starting material was peripheral blood mononuclear cells (PBMCs), obtained at new diagnosis, from a patient treated with antithyroid drugs. These receptors were collected from a man aged 35-49 years with Graves disease.

This clonotype was seen ten or more times. The chain employs TRBV5-8 and TRBJ1-3, with no clear D. The V and J ends lost 0 bases and 7 bases respectively, with 5 bases between them. CDR1 SGHTS and CDR2 YDEGEE come from the germline V gene. This CDR3 has 12 amino acids. CDR3 protein: CASSLDWNTIYF. In DNA form, the CDR3 reads TGTGCCAGCAGCTTGGATTGGAACACCATATATTTT. The whole variable domain, remainder taken from reference TRBV5-8 and TRBJ1-3, is EAGVTQSPTHLIKTRGQQATLRCSPISGHTSVYWYQQALGLGLQFLLWYDEGEERNRGNFPPRFSGRQFPNYSSELNVNALELEDSALYLCASSLDWNTIYFGEGSWLTVV.

In regard to this clonotype: With only one base between it and a far larger clone, this is likely a read error. The rearrangement joins TRBV4-2 to TRBJ2-3; D not certain. The germline V gene has CDR1 LGHNA and CDR2 YNFKEQ. This CDR3 region has 14 residues. V lost 1 base to trimming and J lost 2 bases, with 7 bases between them. The CDR3 spells CASSQAGNTDTQYF. The CDR3 DNA follows: TGTGCCAGCAGCCAAGCGGGCAACACAGATACGCAGTATTTT.

This clonotype was seen ten or more times. CDR3 DNA sequence: TGCAGTGCTTTTGACAGGAGAAGCCCCTACGAGCAGTACTTC. Its protein is CSAFDRRSPYEQYF. The J gene is TRBJ2-7, the V gene TRBV20-1; D is perhaps TRBD1 (6 bases). V was clipped by 5 bases and J by 2 bases, with 16 bases between them. This CDR3 has 14 amino acids. Germline CDR1 DFQATT, CDR2 SNEGSKA (reference sequence).